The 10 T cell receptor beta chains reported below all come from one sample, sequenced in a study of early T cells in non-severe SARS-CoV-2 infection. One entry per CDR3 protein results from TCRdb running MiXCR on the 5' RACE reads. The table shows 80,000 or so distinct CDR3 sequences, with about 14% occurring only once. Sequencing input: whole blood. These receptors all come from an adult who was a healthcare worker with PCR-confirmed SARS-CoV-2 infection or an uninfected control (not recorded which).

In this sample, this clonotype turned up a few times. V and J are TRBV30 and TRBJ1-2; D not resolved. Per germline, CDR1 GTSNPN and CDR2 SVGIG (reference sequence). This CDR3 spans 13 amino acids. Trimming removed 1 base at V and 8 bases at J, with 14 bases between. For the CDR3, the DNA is TGTGCCTGGAGTGGCTATCGGACGGAGGGCTACACCTTC. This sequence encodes CAWSGYRTEGYTF.

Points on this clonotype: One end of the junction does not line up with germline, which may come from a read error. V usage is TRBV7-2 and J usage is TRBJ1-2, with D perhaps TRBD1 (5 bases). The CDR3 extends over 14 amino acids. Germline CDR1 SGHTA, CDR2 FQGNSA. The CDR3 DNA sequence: TGCGCCAGCAGCGGATGGTGGGGGAACGATGGCTACACCTTC. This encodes CASSGWWGNDGYTF.

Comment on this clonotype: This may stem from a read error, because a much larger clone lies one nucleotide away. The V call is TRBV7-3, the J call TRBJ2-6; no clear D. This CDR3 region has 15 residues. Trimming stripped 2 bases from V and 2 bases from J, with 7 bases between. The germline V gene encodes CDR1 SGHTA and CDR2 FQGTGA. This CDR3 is CASSLYGPGANVLTF. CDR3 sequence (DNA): TGTGCCAGCAGCTTATATGGCCCTGGGGCCAACGTCCTGACTTTC.

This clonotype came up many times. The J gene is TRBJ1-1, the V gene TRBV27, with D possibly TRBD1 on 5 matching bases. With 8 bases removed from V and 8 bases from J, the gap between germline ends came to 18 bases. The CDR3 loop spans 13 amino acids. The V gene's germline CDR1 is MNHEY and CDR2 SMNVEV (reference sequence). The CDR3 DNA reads TGTGCCAGCGGGGCCTTGGGTGCACCGGAAGCTTTCTTT. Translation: CASGALGAPEAFF.

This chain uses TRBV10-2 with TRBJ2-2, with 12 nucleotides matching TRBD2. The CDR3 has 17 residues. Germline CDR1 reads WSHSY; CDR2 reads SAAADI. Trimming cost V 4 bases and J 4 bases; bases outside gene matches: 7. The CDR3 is CASSALGLAGLTGELFF. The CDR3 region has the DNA TGCGCCAGCAGTGCCCTCGGACTAGCGGGACTCACCGGGGAGCTGTTTTTT.

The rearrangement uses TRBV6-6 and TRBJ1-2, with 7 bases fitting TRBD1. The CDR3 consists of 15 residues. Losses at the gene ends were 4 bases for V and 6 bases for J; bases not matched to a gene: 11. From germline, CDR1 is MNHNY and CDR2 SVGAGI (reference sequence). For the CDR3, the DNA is TGTGCCAGCAGTTTAAACTCCGGGACAGAGAATGGCTACACCTTC. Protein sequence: CASSLNSGTENGYTF.

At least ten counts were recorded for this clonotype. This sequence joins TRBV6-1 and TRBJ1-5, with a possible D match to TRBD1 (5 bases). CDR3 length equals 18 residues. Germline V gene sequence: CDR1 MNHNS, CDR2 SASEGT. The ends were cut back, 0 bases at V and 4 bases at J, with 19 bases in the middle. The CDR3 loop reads CASSEALWVVAGNQPQHF. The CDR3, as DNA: TGTGCCAGCAGTGAAGCGTTGTGGGTTGTGGCAGGGAATCAGCCCCAGCATTTT.

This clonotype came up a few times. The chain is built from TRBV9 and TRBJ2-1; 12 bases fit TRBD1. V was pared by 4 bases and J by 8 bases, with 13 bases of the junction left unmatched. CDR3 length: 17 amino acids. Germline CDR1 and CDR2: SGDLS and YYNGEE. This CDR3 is CASSTRGGTGGWDEQFF. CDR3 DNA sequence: TGTGCCAGCAGCACAAGAGGTGGGACAGGGGGCTGGGATGAGCAGTTCTTC. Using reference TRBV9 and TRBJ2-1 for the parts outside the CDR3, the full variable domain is DSGVTQTPKHLITATGQRVTLRCSPRSGDLSVYWYQQSLDQGLQFLIQYYNGEERAKGNILERFSAQQFPDLHSELNLSSLELGDSALYFCASSTRGGTGGWDEQFFGPGTRLTVL.

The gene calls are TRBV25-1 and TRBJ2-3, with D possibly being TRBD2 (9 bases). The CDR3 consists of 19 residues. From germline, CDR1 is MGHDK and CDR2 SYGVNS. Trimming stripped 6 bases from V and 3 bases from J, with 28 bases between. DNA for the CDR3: TGTGCCAGCAGCCAACTCCAGGGGGCTCTAGCGGGGAGGACAGATACGCAGTATTTT. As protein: CASSQLQGALAGRTDTQYF. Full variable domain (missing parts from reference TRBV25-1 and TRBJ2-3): EADIYQTPRYLVIGTGKKITLECSQTMGHDKMYWYQQDPGMELHLIHYSYGVNSTEKGDLSSESTVSRIRTEHFPLTLESARPSHTSQYLCASSQLQGALAGRTDTQYFGPGTRLTVL.

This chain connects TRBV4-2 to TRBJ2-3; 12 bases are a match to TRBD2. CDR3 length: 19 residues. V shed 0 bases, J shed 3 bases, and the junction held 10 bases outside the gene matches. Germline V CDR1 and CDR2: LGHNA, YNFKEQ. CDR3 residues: CASSQDWLAGGPSTDTQYF. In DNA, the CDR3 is TGTGCCAGCAGCCAAGATTGGCTAGCGGGGGGGCCCTCAACAGATACGCAGTATTTT.